The 15 T cell receptor beta chains in this list originate from one sample, sequenced in a study of shared clonotypes between healthy human individuals. Libraries were prepared by immunoSEQ multiplex PCR; TCRdb keeps only in-frame clonotypes and omits some of them. The table shows approximately 590,000 clones, with 95% occurring only once. CD45RO-negative, CCR7-positively selected cells formed the naive CD8 fraction, excluding terminally differentiated effector memory CD45RA+ cells. Sequencing was performed on naive CD8+ T cells sorted from blood. These receptors originate from a woman aged 25 to 39 in good health.

The rearrangement links TRBV19 to TRBJ2-7, with 7 bases that match TRBD1. Germline CDR1 reads LNHDA; CDR2 reads SQIVND (reference sequence). The CDR3 is made up of 14 amino acids. With V trimmed by 5 bases and J by 2 bases, 6 bases remained unmatched. This CDR3 reads CASSEQGTPYEQYF. CDR3 sequence (DNA): TGTGCCAGTAGTGAACAGGGGACACCCTACGAGCAGTACTTC. Drawing the rest from reference TRBV19 and TRBJ2-7, the complete variable domain is DGGITQSPKYLFRKEGQNVTLSCEQNLNHDAMYWYRQDPGQGLRLIYYSQIVNDFQKGDIAEGYSVSREKKESFPLTVTSAQKNPTAFYLCASSEQGTPYEQYFGPGTRLTVT.

The V gene is TRBV5-1, the J gene TRBJ2-7, with 7 bases matching TRBD2. The V segment lost 3 bases and the J segment 4 bases; nucleotides outside the gene matches: 7. There are 14 residues in the CDR3. Germline V gene lookup returns CDR1 SGHRS and CDR2 YFSETQ. CDR3 residues: CASSSTSVGYEQYF. For the CDR3, the DNA is TGCGCCAGCAGCTCTACTAGCGTAGGTTACGAGCAGTACTTC.

The chain is built from TRBV14 and TRBJ1-3; D is unresolved. The CDR3 is 15 residues long. CDR1 is SGHDN, CDR2 FVKESK, per germline. Deletions cut 4 bases from V and 0 bases from J, with 10 bases between. The CDR3 is CASSRRTNSGNTIYF. The DNA of the CDR3 is TGTGCCAGCAGCCGACGTACGAACTCTGGAAACACCATATATTTT. Variable domain in full (rest from reference TRBV14 and TRBJ1-3): EAGVTQFPSHSVIEKGQTVTLRCDPISGHDNLYWYRRVMGKEIKFLLHFVKESKQDESGMPNNRFLAERTGGTYSTLKVQPAELEDSGVYFCASSRRTNSGNTIYFGEGSWLTVV.

V usage is TRBV7-2 and J usage is TRBJ2-7; D may be TRBD2 (6 bases). CDR1 and CDR2 (germline): SGHTA, FQGNSA. The CDR3 runs 16 residues. V lost 2 bases, J lost 3 bases, and 17 bases lay in between. This chain's CDR3 is CASSLLRRDGYYEQYF. CDR3 DNA sequence: TGTGCCAGCAGCTTATTACGGAGGGACGGCTACTACGAGCAGTACTTC.

The genes are TRBV28 and TRBJ2-1, with D perhaps TRBD2 (6 bases). V was shortened by 1 base and J by 4 bases, with 11 bases between the two germline ends. Germline assignment: CDR1 MDHEN and CDR2 SYDVKM. The CDR3 is made up of 15 amino acids. In DNA, the CDR3 is TGTGCCAGCAGTTTATCCTTCGCGGGGTACAATGAGCAGTTCTTC. This translates into CASSLSFAGYNEQFF.

This sequence joins TRBV6-6 and TRBJ2-1, with D possibly TRBD2 on 6 matching bases. Germline loops: CDR1 MNHNY, CDR2 SVGAGI (reference sequence). The CDR3 extends over 14 amino acids. V was clipped by 8 bases and J by 5 bases, with 16 bases between them. CDR3 sequence reads: CASSYSGPNNEQFF. CDR3 DNA sequence: TGTGCCAGCTCCTACAGCGGGCCCAACAATGAGCAGTTCTTC.

The chain has TRBV13 and TRBJ2-3; D is possibly TRBD2 (6 bases). V was shortened by 5 bases and J by 0 bases, with 12 bases between the two germline ends. The CDR3 contains 15 residues. From germline, CDR1 is PRHDT and CDR2 FYEKMQ (reference sequence). Here the CDR3 reads CASSRTGTSTDTQYF. The CDR3 nucleotides read TGTGCCAGCAGCCGAACCGGGACTAGCACAGATACGCAGTATTTT.

Details on this clone: Relative to the germline gene, one junction end is altered; a read error may explain this. The rearrangement links TRBV28 to TRBJ2-5; 10 bases match TRBD2. The J call is in doubt because the DNA end fits TRBJ2-7 better. Germline V CDR1 and CDR2: MDHEN, SYDVKM. The CDR3 length is 13 residues. Here the CDR3 reads CASNLAGGDEQYF. The CDR3 DNA reads as TGTGCCAGCAATTTAGCGGGAGGCGACGAGCAGTACTTC.

The chain employs TRBV27 and TRBJ2-7, with D maybe TRBD1 (6 bases). CDR1 and CDR2 (germline): MNHEY, SMNVEV (reference sequence). Trimming shortened V by 5 bases and J by 0 bases, and 11 bases separated the two germline ends. This CDR3 region has 14 residues. As DNA, the CDR3 is TGTGCCAGCAGTCGTAGACAGGCCTCCTACGAGCAGTACTTC. Protein sequence: CASSRRQASYEQYF.

The chain couples TRBV19 to TRBJ2-3; 12 bases agree with TRBD2. The CDR3 sequence is 14 residues long. The junction had 3 bases not matched to a gene; V was cut back by 7 bases and J by 4 bases. In germline, CDR1 is LNHDA, CDR2 SQIVND (reference sequence). CDR3: CASTLAGGPDTQYF. CDR3 bases: TGTGCCAGTACCCTAGCGGGAGGGCCAGATACGCAGTATTTT.

A note on this clone: The identical CDR3 is also encoded by other nucleotide sequences in the sample. The chain employs TRBV28 and TRBJ2-7; weak D call: TRBD2 (6 bases). CDR1 MDHEN and CDR2 SYDVKM come from the germline V gene. CDR3 length equals 12 residues. V lost 6 bases and J 1 base, leaving 7 bases between the germline ends. The CDR3 sequence is CASRGGSYEQYF. DNA of the CDR3: TGTGCCAGCAGGGGGGGATCCTACGAGCAGTACTTC.

The rearrangement uses TRBV27 and TRBJ2-7; possible D gene TRBD2, 6 bases. The CDR3 spans 14 residues. V shed 6 bases and J shed 3 bases, with 15 bases lying between them. Germline loops: CDR1 MNHEY, CDR2 SMNVEV (reference sequence). The CDR3 loop reads CASSFSSEGYEQYF. The CDR3 DNA reads TGTGCCAGCAGCTTTAGCTCGGAGGGCTACGAGCAGTACTTC.

The chain carries TRBV28 and TRBJ2-5; D uncertain. Trimming pared 1 base from V and 2 bases from J, leaving 8 bases between. The germline V gene has CDR1 MDHEN and CDR2 SYDVKM. CDR3 length: 14 amino acids. CDR3 nucleotide sequence: TGTGCCAGCAGTTTATATGGCTTACAAGAGACCCAGTACTTC. Protein product: CASSLYGLQETQYF. Combining the CDR3 with reference TRBV28 and TRBJ2-5 gives the whole variable domain DVKVTQSSRYLVKRTGEKVFLECVQDMDHENMFWYRQDPGLGLRLIYFSYDVKMKEKGDIPEGYSVSREKKERFSLILESASTNQTSMYLCASSLYGLQETQYFGPGTRLLVL.

The J gene is TRBJ2-7, the V gene TRBV27; D is uncertain. This CDR3 region has 14 residues. V was cut by 0 bases and J by 4 bases, with 10 bases left in between. CDR1 is MNHEY and CDR2 is SMNVEV in the germline V gene (reference sequence). CDR3 DNA sequence: TGTGCCAGCAGTTTATCCGGCAGCTTTTACGAGCAGTACTTC. Protein sequence: CASSLSGSFYEQYF.

J is TRBJ1-6 and V is TRBV7-8, with D unclear. CDR1 is SGHVS, CDR2 FQNEAQ, per germline. The V end lost 2 bases, the J end lost 0 bases, and 5 bases lay between the germline ends. The CDR3 is 15 residues long. The CDR3 protein is CASSLRSSYNSPLHF. The CDR3 DNA follows: TGTGCCAGCAGCTTAAGGAGCTCCTATAATTCACCCCTCCACTTT. Drawing the rest from reference TRBV7-8 and TRBJ1-6, the complete variable domain is GAGVSQSPRYKVAKRGQDVALRCDPISGHVSLFWYQQALGQGPEFLTYFQNEAQLDKSGLPSDRFFAERPEGSVSTLKIQRTQQEDSAVYLCASSLRSSYNSPLHFGNGTRLTVT.